This T cell receptor beta chain was profiled in a study of cytomegalovirus exposure and HLA in healthy donors. Looking at the study overall: Prior work identified around 120 million unique TCR beta sequences in about 179 million T cells. Unique TCRs numbering roughly 80 million, obtained from HLA-typed donors, made up an early data release.

Study conclusions and caveats: Confirmation was obtained in vitro that a few CMV-associated chains are specific for CMV antigens.

Vbeta (60) and Jbeta (13) primers were used in the PCR. Sequencing was performed with immunoSEQ multiplex PCR; in TCRdb, only in-frame clones are kept and a portion is missing. This sample has about 180,000 clones, with 82% found just once. As for this clone: The antigen is not known.

These donors, healthy bone marrow donors, were studied. With 0 bases removed from V and 4 bases from J, the gap between germline ends came to 10 bases. CDR1 is LGHNA, CDR2 YNFKEQ, per germline. The CDR3 covers 14 residues. The sequence was collected from a man aged 40-49 years in good health and CMV-seronegative. The rearrangement joins TRBV4-2 to TRBJ2-7, with D unclear. Sequencing used PBMCs. CDR3 amino acids: CASSQDQEVYEQYF. CDR3 nucleotides: TGTGCCAGCAGCCAAGATCAGGAAGTATACGAGCAGTACTTC.